These 19 T cell receptor beta chains originate from one sample sequenced in a study of cytomegalovirus exposure and HLA in healthy donors. The primer mix had 60 Vbeta and 13 Jbeta primers. The table came from immunoSEQ multiplex PCR; TCRdb's copy has only in-frame clones and leaves some out. In the table there are 180,000 or so clones, about 83% of which are singletons. The sequencing input was PBMCs. The receptors come from a female donor in good health and CMV-seronegative.

The chain joins TRBV7-2 to TRBJ1-5; 10 nucleotides align to TRBD1. The germline V gene has CDR1 SGHTA and CDR2 FQGNSA. The CDR3 is made up of 14 amino acids. J lost 6 bases, V lost 5 bases, and 4 bases had no gene match. The CDR3 DNA sequence: TGTGCCAGCAGCCGGACAGGGGGAGGTCAGCCCCAGCATTTT. Its protein product is CASSRTGGGQPQHF.

The chain has TRBV11-1 and TRBJ2-1; tentative D call: TRBD1 (6 bases). V lost 5 bases, J lost 8 bases, and 16 bases lay in between. The CDR3 consists of 14 residues. The V gene's germline CDR1 is SGHAT and CDR2 FQDESV (reference sequence). The CDR3 reads CASSANRDLDEQFF. In DNA, the CDR3 is TGTGCCAGCAGCGCAAACAGGGATTTGGATGAGCAGTTCTTC.

V and J are TRBV27 and TRBJ1-6; 9 bases align to TRBD1. The CDR3 contains 15 residues. J lost 8 bases, V lost 4 bases, and 6 bases had no gene match. CDR1 and CDR2 (germline): MNHEY, SMNVEV (reference sequence). CDR3 in DNA: TGTGCCAGCAGTTCCATAACAGGGGGCCATTCACCCCTCCACTTT. It codes for CASSSITGGHSPLHF.

Details on this clone: Sequence at one end of the junction differs from germline and may be a read error. This chain's CDR3 is CSSSYLTSNTGELFF. DNA for the CDR3: TGTTCCAGCAGCTACCTGACATCGAACACCGGGGAGCTGTTTTTT. The chain couples TRBV7-9 to TRBJ2-2; no reliable D call. The length of the CDR3 is 15 residues. Germline CDR1 reads SEHNR; CDR2 reads FQNEAQ (reference sequence).

Only a few counts were recorded for this clone. The CDR3 DNA sequence: TGTGCCAGCAGCTTAGTCGGGAACACTGAAGCTTTCTTT. Its translation: CASSLVGNTEAFF. The chain employs TRBV7-9 and TRBJ1-1; D gene unclear. The V and J ends lost 1 base and 1 base respectively, with 4 bases between them. This CDR3 is built from 13 residues. Germline V gene sequence: CDR1 SEHNR, CDR2 FQNEAQ (reference sequence). The full variable domain, rest sourced from reference TRBV7-9 and TRBJ1-1, is DTGVSQNPRHKITKRGQNVTFRCDPISEHNRLYWYRQTLGQGPEFLTYFQNEAQLEKSRLLSDRFSAERPKGSFSTLEIQRTEQGDSAMYLCASSLVGNTEAFFGQGTRLTVV.

The V and J genes are TRBV28 and TRBJ2-3, with 11 nucleotides matching TRBD2. CDR3 length: 17 amino acids. The J segment lost 4 bases and the V segment lost 5 bases, leaving 11 bases of the junction unmatched. The germline CDR1 and CDR2 sequences are MDHEN and SYDVKM. DNA of the CDR3: TGTGCCAGCAGTAAGGCACGGGGACTAGCGGCGGCAGATACGCAGTATTTT. It yields the protein CASSKARGLAAADTQYF.

The chain joins TRBV7-8 to TRBJ2-1; tentatively, D is TRBD2 (5 bases). Trimming pared 1 base from V and 4 bases from J, leaving 11 bases between. Germline CDR1 and CDR2: SGHVS and FQNEAQ. This CDR3 is built from 15 residues. CDR3: CASSLDIASYNEQFF. The CDR3, as DNA: TGTGCCAGCAGCTTAGACATAGCGAGTTACAATGAGCAGTTCTTC.

V is TRBV27 and J is TRBJ1-2; D gene ambiguous. CDR1 is MNHEY and CDR2 is SMNVEV in the germline V gene (reference sequence). Trimming left V 0 bases short and J 4 bases short, with 9 bases between. The CDR3 is made up of 14 amino acids. CDR3 amino acids: CASSLSAAGYGYTF. The CDR3 DNA follows: TGTGCCAGCAGTTTATCGGCGGCCGGCTATGGCTACACCTTC.

This sequence joins TRBV5-1 and TRBJ1-2; D is possibly TRBD1 (6 bases). From germline, CDR1 is SGHRS and CDR2 YFSETQ. CDR3 length equals 14 residues. V lost 0 bases to trimming and J lost 1 base, with 7 bases between them. CDR3 sequence (DNA): TGCGCCAGCAGCTTGGGGGACAATAACTATGGCTACACCTTC. It specifies CASSLGDNNYGYTF.

This clone was seen once. The genes are TRBV2 and TRBJ2-6; TRBD1 agrees at 9 bases. Germline values: CDR1 SNHLY, CDR2 FYNNEI. This CDR3 is built from 15 residues. The ends lost 6 bases at V and 0 bases at J; junction bases unmatched: 0. The CDR3 nucleotides read TGTGCCAGCAGGACAGGGGGCTCTGGGGCCAACGTCCTGACTTTC. Translated, it gives CASRTGGSGANVLTF. Full variable domain (remainder filled in from reference TRBV2 and TRBJ2-6): EPEVTQTPSHQVTQMGQEVILRCVPISNHLYFYWYRQILGQKVEFLVSFYNNEISEKSEIFDDQFSVERPDGSNFTLKIRSTKLEDSAMYFCASRTGGSGANVLTFGAGSRLTVL.

This clone has only one observation. The V and J genes are TRBV19 and TRBJ2-2; no clear D gene. Deletions cut 3 bases from V and 0 bases from J, with 11 bases between. CDR1 and CDR2 (germline): LNHDA, SQIVND (reference sequence). The CDR3 is 16 residues long. CDR3 residues: CASSILSITNTGELFF. Here the CDR3 DNA reads TGTGCCAGTAGTATCCTGAGTATTACGAACACCGGGGAGCTGTTTTTT. Combining the CDR3 with reference TRBV19 and TRBJ2-2 gives the whole variable domain DGGITQSPKYLFRKEGQNVTLSCEQNLNHDAMYWYRQDPGQGLRLIYYSQIVNDFQKGDIAEGYSVSREKKESFPLTVTSAQKNPTAFYLCASSILSITNTGELFFGEGSRLTVL.

V gene TRBV11-3 combines with J gene TRBJ1-3; D possibly corresponds to TRBD1 (6 bases). Trimming stripped 6 bases from V and 3 bases from J, with 15 bases between. This CDR3 has 15 residues. CDR1 is SGHNT and CDR2 is YENEEA in the germline V gene. The CDR3 region has the DNA TGTGCCAGCAGTTCGGGAGGGGGTTTTGGAAACACCATATATTTT. Translated: CASSSGGGFGNTIYF.

J is TRBJ1-4 and V is TRBV6-1; 9 nucleotides match TRBD1. Per the germline V gene, CDR1 is MNHNS and CDR2 is SASEGT. The CDR3 is 14 amino acids. V gave up 11 bases and J gave up 7 bases; unmatched junction bases: 11. The CDR3 reads CACRDRAVGEKLFF. Here the CDR3 DNA reads TGTGCCTGCCGGGACAGGGCCGTGGGTGAAAAACTGTTTTTT.

To note about this clone: The junction differs from germline at one of its ends, possibly a read error. The rearrangement uses TRBV7-9 and TRBJ2-1; TRBD1 is a possible D gene (5 bases). The CDR3 is made up of 15 amino acids. The germline CDR1 and CDR2 sequences are SEHNR and FQNEAQ (reference sequence). CDR3 amino acids: CSSSSQGGSYNEQFF. CDR3 bases: TGTTCCAGCAGCTCTCAGGGTGGTTCCTACAATGAGCAGTTCTTC.

The chain couples TRBV11-3 to TRBJ2-1; D possibly corresponds to TRBD2 (7 bases). V dropped 5 bases and J dropped 10 bases, with 12 bases sitting between them. Germline V gene sequence: CDR1 SGHNT, CDR2 YENEEA. The CDR3 consists of 12 residues. The CDR3 DNA is TGTGCCAGCAGCGCGGGGGCCTGGGAGCAGTTCTTC. It specifies CASSAGAWEQFF.

V and J are TRBV2 and TRBJ1-2; D possibly corresponds to TRBD1 (5 bases). Germline-derived CDR1 and CDR2 are SNHLY and FYNNEI. V lost 8 bases, J lost 6 bases, and 16 bases lay in between. The CDR3 runs to 13 residues. For the CDR3, the DNA is TGTGCCAGCGCATTGGGCAGGGCTGATGGCTACACCTTC. It specifies CASALGRADGYTF.

The chain couples TRBV4-3 to TRBJ2-5; 7 bases line up with TRBD1. Germline CDR1 LGHNA, CDR2 YSLEER. Unmatched junction bases numbered 6, after V lost 4 bases and J lost 1 base. CDR3 size: 15 residues. The CDR3 DNA reads TGCGCCAGCAGCCCGTCAGGGGGAGTCCAAGAGACCCAGTACTTC. Translating it yields CASSPSGGVQETQYF.

The chain carries TRBV28 and TRBJ1-5; possibly TRBD1 for D (5 bases). Germline CDR1 and CDR2: MDHEN and SYDVKM. V lost 4 bases and J lost 7, with 8 bases in between. The CDR3 has 12 residues. The CDR3 DNA reads as TGTGCCAGCAGTTCCCGACAGCAGCCCCAGCATTTT. Translating it yields CASSSRQQPQHF.

This chain uses TRBV5-8 with TRBJ1-4; TRBD1 agrees at 7 bases. Germline trimming cut 4 bases from V and 4 bases from J; bases unmatched to any gene: 4. Looked up from germline, CDR1 is SGHTS and CDR2 is YDEGEE. There are 14 residues in the CDR3. CDR3 DNA sequence: TGTGCCAGCAGCATAGGACAGGTTAATGAAAAACTGTTTTTT. Amino acids: CASSIGQVNEKLFF.